This T cell receptor beta chain stems from a study of cytomegalovirus exposure and HLA in healthy donors. 13 Jbeta primers and 60 Vbeta primers were used for the PCR. TCRdb's table, derived via immunoSEQ multiplex PCR, lists solely in-frame clones and lacks some. The sample has under 150,000 clones; less than 9.5% are singletons. A few counts support this clone. The antigen remains unidentified. Study-wide results and limits: Later work showed greater clonal expansion in HLA-associated TCR beta chains than in equally common others. TCR beta sequences numbering some 17,000 were associated with HLA alleles at 0.05 false discovery rate in a later analysis.

Sequencing used PBMCs. The source of this sequence is a male donor in good health and CMV-seronegative.

CDR3 sequence: CASSRGHPNIQYF. The DNA of the CDR3 is TGTGCCAGCAGTCGGGGACACCCAAACATTCAGTACTTC. The chain uses TRBV27 and TRBJ2-4; D might be TRBD1 (6 bases). In germline, CDR1 is MNHEY, CDR2 SMNVEV (reference sequence). CDR3 length equals 13 residues. V lost 5 bases to trimming and J lost 6 bases, with 11 bases between them.